Presented here are 10 T cell receptor beta chains from one specimen sequenced in a study of cytomegalovirus exposure and HLA in healthy donors. A multiplex PCR was run with 60 Vbeta primers and 13 Jbeta primers. Assay: immunoSEQ multiplex PCR; the TCRdb copy retains only in-frame clones and omits some. The sample has about 240,000 clones; roughly 78% are singletons. Sequencing input: PBMCs. The receptor source for this set is a boy aged 5-17 years in good health and CMV-seronegative.

The chain uses TRBV4-2 and TRBJ2-7, with TRBD2 matching 10 bases. The CDR3 loop spans 15 amino acids. V shed 4 bases and J 3 bases; nucleotides not matched to a gene: 6. Germline V CDR1 and CDR2: LGHNA, YNFKEQ. CDR3 loop: CASSLTPSGGYEQYF. For the CDR3, the DNA is TGTGCCAGCAGCCTCACGCCTAGCGGGGGCTACGAGCAGTACTTC.

The genes are TRBV7-2 and TRBJ2-3; TRBD2 aligns across 8 bases. V was pared by 5 bases and J by 0 bases, with 7 bases of the junction left unmatched. This CDR3 region has 16 residues. Per germline, CDR1 SGHTA and CDR2 FQGNSA. CDR3 residues: CASSRGGMRSTDTQYF. In DNA form, the CDR3 reads TGTGCCAGCAGCCGCGGGGGGATGCGTAGCACAGATACGCAGTATTTT.

The genes are TRBV19 and TRBJ2-3, with 7 bases lining up with TRBD1. Germline V gene sequence: CDR1 LNHDA, CDR2 SQIVND (reference sequence). The CDR3 totals 14 residues. The V and J ends lost 4 bases and 0 bases, in that order; junction bases with no gene match: 1. CDR3: CASSTGGSTDTQYF. CDR3 nucleotide sequence: TGTGCCAGTAGTACAGGGGGAAGCACAGATACGCAGTATTTT.

The CDR3 bases are TGTGCTAGTGGTTTGGTAGGACTAGCGGGGGGGCCCGCATCCTACGAGCAGTACTTC. Residues: CASGLVGLAGGPASYEQYF. The chain joins TRBV12-5 to TRBJ2-7; 15 nucleotides agree with TRBD2. CDR1 is LGHNT, CDR2 FRNRAP, per germline. This CDR3 contains 19 residues. V lost 0 bases, J lost 1 base, and 7 bases stayed unmatched.

The chain combines TRBV7-8 with TRBJ2-3, with 13 nucleotides matching TRBD2. The length of the CDR3 is 19 residues. V lost 7 bases and J lost 2; bases outside the gene matches: 15. From germline, CDR1 is SGHVS and CDR2 FQNEAQ. The CDR3 loop is CASTDMDRLAGGLTDTQYF. CDR3 bases: TGTGCCAGCACCGACATGGACAGACTAGCGGGGGGCCTCACAGATACGCAGTATTTT.

The V gene is TRBV7-8, the J gene TRBJ1-5; D may be TRBD1 (6 bases). The V and J ends lost 5 bases and 1 base respectively, with 21 bases between them. The CDR3 has 18 residues. Germline CDR1 SGHVS, CDR2 FQNEAQ. CDR3 sequence reads: CASSPSVRGARSNQPQHF. DNA of the CDR3: TGTGCCAGCAGCCCCAGCGTGCGGGGGGCGAGGAGCAATCAGCCCCAGCATTTT.

This CDR3 reads CASSSVGAGSYEQYF. In nucleotides, the CDR3 is TGTGCCAGCAGCTCCGTCGGGGCGGGAAGCTACGAGCAGTACTTC. V is TRBV13 and J is TRBJ2-7, with D tentatively TRBD2 (6 bases). Germline CDR1 and CDR2: PRHDT and FYEKMQ (reference sequence). The CDR3 has 15 residues. Trimming left V 4 bases short and J 3 bases short, with 16 bases between.

The chain couples TRBV11-2 to TRBJ1-1; possible D gene TRBD1, 6 bases. This CDR3 comprises 11 residues. Germline lookup yields CDR1 SGHAT and CDR2 FQNNGV. The germline V and J ends were trimmed by 1 base and 11 bases, with 8 bases remaining between them. In DNA form, the CDR3 reads TGTGCCAGCAGCTTAGCAGGGGTTGCTTTCTTT. This encodes CASSLAGVAFF.

This clone showed up just a few times. CDR3 in DNA: TGTGCCAGCAGCGTAGGCCGGGACAGGGGAGCAAACACTGAAGCTTTCTTT. It yields the protein CASSVGRDRGANTEAFF. This sequence joins TRBV9 and TRBJ1-1; 10 bases are shared with TRBD1. The germline V gene has CDR1 SGDLS and CDR2 YYNGEE. The length of the CDR3 is 17 residues. The trim removed 0 bases at V and 2 bases at J, leaving 7 bases unmatched.

The rearrangement uses TRBV7-6 and TRBJ2-1; 8 bases match TRBD2. V lost 5 bases, J lost 8 bases, and 8 bases stayed unmatched. The germline V gene has CDR1 SGHVS and CDR2 FNYEAQ. There are 14 residues in the CDR3. The CDR3 loop reads CASSTGGLGYEQFF. CDR3 nucleotides: TGTGCCAGCAGCACGGGAGGGTTGGGGTATGAGCAGTTCTTC.